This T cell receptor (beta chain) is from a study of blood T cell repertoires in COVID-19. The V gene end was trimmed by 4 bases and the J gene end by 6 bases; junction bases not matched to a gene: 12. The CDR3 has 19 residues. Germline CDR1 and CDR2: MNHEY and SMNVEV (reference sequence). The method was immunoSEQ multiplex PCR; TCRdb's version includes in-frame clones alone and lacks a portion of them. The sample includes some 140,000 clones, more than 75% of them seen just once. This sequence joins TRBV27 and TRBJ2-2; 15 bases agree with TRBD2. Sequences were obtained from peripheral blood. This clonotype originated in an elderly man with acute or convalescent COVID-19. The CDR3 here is CASSSYRGTSGGRSGELFF. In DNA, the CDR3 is TGTGCCAGCAGTTCGTACCGAGGGACTAGCGGGGGGCGGTCCGGGGAGCTGTTTTTT.